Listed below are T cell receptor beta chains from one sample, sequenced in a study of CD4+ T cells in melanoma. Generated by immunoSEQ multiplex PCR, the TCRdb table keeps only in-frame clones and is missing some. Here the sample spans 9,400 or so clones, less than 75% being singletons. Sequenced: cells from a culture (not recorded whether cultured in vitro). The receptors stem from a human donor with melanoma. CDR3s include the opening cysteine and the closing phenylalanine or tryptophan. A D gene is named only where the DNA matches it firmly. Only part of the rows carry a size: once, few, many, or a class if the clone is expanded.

TGTGCCAGCATTGGTAGGCATAACCGGGATCGGAAAACTGAAGCTTTCTTT CASIGRHNRDRKTEAFF . TRBJ1-1 TRBV2 .
TGTGCCAGCAGCCCGACGGGGGGGGCCAACGTCCTGACTTTC CASSPTGGANVLTF . TRBJ2-6 TRBV13 once
TGTGCCACCAGTGCCTCACAGGGTCGCGGAAATGAGCAGTTCTTC CATSASQGRGNEQFF . TRBJ2-1 TRBV24-1 .
TGTGCCAGCAGCTTAGGACTCCGGGGATCGAGGGGGGAGCTGTTTTTT CASSLGLRGSRGELFF . TRBJ2-2 TRBV7-6 .
TGCGCCAGCCGCTGGCCCCGAGAAGCTTTCTTT CASRWPREAFF . TRBJ1-1 TRBV10-1 .
TGTGCCTGGAGTGTACAAGGGGGCGGGAGGCAGCCCCAGCATTTT CAWSVQGGGRQPQHF TRBD1 TRBJ1-5 TRBV30 .
TGTGCCAGCAGTTTGGGGGGCGCTGGGGAGCTGTTTTTT CASSLGGAGELFF . TRBJ2-2 TRBV6-5 .
TGTGCCAGCAGTACGGGAGGGATCAAGAACACTGAAGCTTTCTTT CASSTGGIKNTEAFF . TRBJ1-1 TRBV6-2/TRBV6-3 .
TGCGCCAGCAGCCGGGACCCGAGGAATGAAAAACTGTTTTTT CASSRDPRNEKLFF . TRBJ1-4 TRBV5-1 once
TGCGCCAGCAGCCCTTCGAGCCGTGAAGCTTTCTTT CASSPSSREAFF . TRBJ1-1 TRBV4-1 .
TGCAGCGTTTGGGGGTCCGGCCACACTGAAGCTTTCTTT CSVWGSGHTEAFF . TRBJ1-1 TRBV29-1 .
TGTGCCAGCAGCTTAGGGGACAGGGGGCACGAGCAGTACTTC CASSLGDRGHEQYF TRBD1 TRBJ2-7 TRBV11-2 .
TGTGCCAGCAGCTTTGGGACAGGCAGCACAGATACGCAGTATTTT CASSFGTGSTDTQYF TRBD1 TRBJ2-3 TRBV11-3 .
TGTGCCAGCAGCTTGGTTTGGCAGGGGGCCCGATCTAGCACAGATACGCAGTATTTT CASSLVWQGARSSTDTQYF TRBD1 TRBJ2-3 TRBV5-6 .
TGTGCTAGTGGTCCCTCAGGGGGGTTCGCTTATAGCAATCAGCCCCAGCATTTT CASGPSGGFAYSNQPQHF TRBD1 TRBJ1-5 TRBV12-5 .
TGTGCCTGGAGTATGCGGGGATCGGACACCGGGGAGCTGTTTTTT CAWSMRGSDTGELFF . TRBJ2-2 TRBV30 .
TGTGCCCGGCGACTAACAGGGACCACTGAAGCTTTCTTT CARRLTGTTEAFF . TRBJ1-1 TRBV30 .
TGTGCCAGCAGTTTACAGGTGAACTATGGCTACACCTTC CASSLQVNYGYTF . TRBJ1-2 TRBV12-3/TRBV12-4 once
TGTGCCAGCAGTCCTACCGGGACAGGGGAATCAGATACGCAGTATTTT CASSPTGTGESDTQYF TRBD1 TRBJ2-3 TRBV5-8 .
TGTGCCAGGACAAGCCCCAATGAGCAGTTCTTC CARTSPNEQFF . TRBJ2-1 TRBV6-5 .
TGTGCCAGCAGCCAAGATGTGGGGGATGGGAACAGGCAACCCTACGAGCAGTACTTC CASSQDVGDGNRQPYEQYF . TRBJ2-7 TRBV14 .
TGCGCCAGCAGGCGGACAGCGGGGGTAAACACCGGGGAGCTGTTTTTT CASRRTAGVNTGELFF TRBD2 TRBJ2-2 TRBV5-1 .
TGTGCCAGCAGCGTAGCGGAGACGAGGAACACTGAAGCTTTCTTT CASSVAETRNTEAFF . TRBJ1-1 TRBV9 .
TGTGCCAGCAGCCAGTCCGACAGGGCAAACACTGAAGCTTTCTTT CASSQSDRANTEAFF TRBD1 TRBJ1-1 TRBV3-1/TRBV3-2 few
TGTGCCAGCAGCCATGAAAGGGGGCTGGTTGGCTACACCTTC CASSHERGLVGYTF TRBD1 TRBJ1-2 TRBV14 .
TGTGCCAGTAGTGATCACAGGGACGGAAAACTGTTTTTT CASSDHRDGKLFF . TRBJ1-4 TRBV19 .
TGTGCCAGCTCACCGTCAGGGGTGGAAGGCTACACCTTC CASSPSGVEGYTF . TRBJ1-2 TRBV18 .
TGCGCCAGCAGCTGGACAGATAATTCACCCCTCCACTTT CASSWTDNSPLHF . TRBJ1-6 TRBV5-1 once
TGTGCCAGCAGCCAAGGAAACTCTGATACAAACACCATATATTTT CASSQGNSDTNTIYF . TRBJ1-3 TRBV4-2 .
TGCAGTGTCCCACTCAACACTGAAGCTTTCTTT CSVPLNTEAFF . TRBJ1-1 TRBV20-1 .
TGTGCCACCCAGAGAACTCAGGGGGCGTTCTACAATGAGCAGTTCTTC CATQRTQGAFYNEQFF TRBD1 TRBJ2-1 TRBV15 .
TGCGCCAGCAGCCGGGACAGGGGGGAGACCCAGTACTTC CASSRDRGETQYF TRBD1 TRBJ2-5 TRBV5-1 .
TGTGCCAGCAGCACCGGACAACTGGGAAACACCATATATTTT CASSTGQLGNTIYF . TRBJ1-3 TRBV6-5 .
TGTGCCAGCTCACCACTCTGGGGCGCGGACACTGAAGCTTTCTTT CASSPLWGADTEAFF . TRBJ1-1 TRBV18 .
TGTGCCAGCAGCCAAGATATAAGCGGGGGACAAGAGACCCAGTACTTC CASSQDISGGQETQYF TRBD2 TRBJ2-5 TRBV4-2 .
TGCGCCAGCAGCTTTGACACTTTAGACTATGGCTACACCTTC CASSFDTLDYGYTF . TRBJ1-2 TRBV5-1 .
TGCGCCAGCAGCTTTAGGGGACCGTGGAATTCACCCCTCCACTTT CASSFRGPWNSPLHF . TRBJ1-6 TRBV5-1 .
TGTGCCAGCAGCTTAGGTCCGGGGGGCCAATACACCGGGGAGCTGTTTTTT CASSLGPGGQYTGELFF . TRBJ2-2 TRBV11-2 .
TGTGCCTGGAGTGTAGGGGCCCGATACACCTTC CAWSVGARYTF . TRBJ1-2 TRBV30 few
TGTGCCAGCAGCTCTCGGGGGGGCCTAGATACGCAGTATTTT CASSSRGGLDTQYF TRBD2 TRBJ2-3 TRBV7-2 .
TGTGCCAGCACCTTACAGGGGGAAGAGACCCAGTACTTC CASTLQGEETQYF TRBD1 TRBJ2-5 TRBV28 medium-sized
TGTGCCAGCAGGCGATCGCTTCAAGAGACCCAGTACTTC CASRRSLQETQYF . TRBJ2-5 TRBV6-5 .
TGTGCCATCTCCGACAGCAATCAGCCCCAGCATTTT CAISDSNQPQHF . TRBJ1-5 TRBV10-3 .
TGCGCCAGCAGCTTGTACCGGACCAACACCGGGGAGCTGTTTTTT CASSLYRTNTGELFF . TRBJ2-2 TRBV5-1 few
TGCGCCAGCAGCCGTTGGTCGACTGGAAACACCATATATTTT CASSRWSTGNTIYF . TRBJ1-3 TRBV4-1 .
TGTGCCAGCAGTTACACTGTGACCGGGGAGCTGTTTTTT CASSYTVTGELFF . TRBJ2-2 TRBV6-6 .
TGTGCCAGCAGCTTAGTCCCTGGCAGAGATCAGCCCCAGCATTTT CASSLVPGRDQPQHF . TRBJ1-5 TRBV7-2 .
TGTGCCAGCAGTGAACGGGACCCAGTTACAAGCTCCTACAATGAGCAGTTCTTC CASSERDPVTSSYNEQFF . TRBJ2-1 TRBV2 few
TGCGCCAGCAGCTTGGACGGAAGGGTGGATCAAGAGACCCAGTACTTC CASSLDGRVDQETQYF . TRBJ2-5 TRBV5-1 .